The 27 T cell receptor beta chains below all came from one sample that was sequenced in a study of blood T cell repertoires in COVID-19. This table comes from immunoSEQ multiplex PCR, and its TCRdb copy is limited to in-frame clones, with some not included. Of approximately 25,000 clones in the sample, just over 85% were seen once. Specimen: peripheral blood. These receptors all come from a woman older than 75 with active or convalescent COVID-19.

The chain links TRBV4-1 to TRBJ2-3, with 9 bases lining up with TRBD2. The CDR3 is 17 amino acids. V was pared by 4 bases and J by 0 bases, with 8 bases of the junction left unmatched. From germline, CDR1 is MGHRA and CDR2 YSYEKL. The CDR3 DNA is TGCGCCAGCAGCCGAACGCTGCGGGGGGGGAGCACAGATACGCAGTATTTT. This sequence encodes CASSRTLRGGSTDTQYF.

The chain couples TRBV7-2 to TRBJ2-7; tentative D call: TRBD2 (6 bases). V shed 5 bases and J shed 3 bases, with 17 bases lying between them. CDR3 length: 15 amino acids. CDR1 and CDR2 (germline): SGHTA, FQGNSA. Here the CDR3 reads CASSLTGTGNYEQYF. DNA for the CDR3: TGTGCCAGCAGCCTAACCGGGACTGGCAACTACGAGCAGTACTTC.

The chain carries TRBV27 and TRBJ2-5, with no clear D. Germline loops: CDR1 MNHEY, CDR2 SMNVEV (reference sequence). This CDR3 has 14 amino acids. Trimming removed 2 bases at V and 5 bases at J, with 12 bases between. The CDR3 DNA follows: TGTGCCAGCAGTTTAAAAACGGGTCGGGAGACCCAGTACTTC. This gives the protein CASSLKTGRETQYF.

The chain couples TRBV4-2 to TRBJ2-7; 9 bases line up with TRBD2. V dropped 0 bases and J dropped 2; count of bases not matched to a gene: 2. The CDR3 sequence is 15 residues long. Per germline, CDR1 LGHNA and CDR2 YNFKEQ. The CDR3 nucleotides are TGTGCCAGCAGCCAAGATCGGACTAGCGCCTACGAGCAGTACTTC. The encoded protein is CASSQDRTSAYEQYF.

This chain uses TRBV10-1 with TRBJ1-1; TRBD1 is a possible D gene (6 bases). Germline assignment: CDR1 WNHNN and CDR2 SYGVQD (reference sequence). V was clipped by 0 bases and J by 11 bases, with 13 bases between them. The CDR3 is 13 residues long. The CDR3 coding sequence is TGCGCCAGCAGTGAGTCGGGGGCCCCGCGGGCTTTCTTT. As protein: CASSESGAPRAFF.

This clone has more than one count but fewer than ten. The chain links TRBV3-1 (or the pseudogene TRBV3-2) to TRBJ2-5, with a tentative D call TRBD2 (7 bases). The V end lost 4 bases, the J end lost 5 bases, and 20 bases lay between the germline ends. The CDR3 is 16 residues long. Germline V gene data show CDR1 as LGHDT and CDR2 as YNNKEL (reference sequence). The DNA of the CDR3 is TGTGCCAGCAGCCGGGACACCGGGTTGCGGGGGGAGACCCAGTACTTC. Its translation is CASSRDTGLRGETQYF.

The rearrangement links TRBV7-3 to TRBJ2-3; 7 nucleotides line up with TRBD2. V was pared by 2 bases and J by 2 bases, with 10 bases of the junction left unmatched. This CDR3 region has 17 residues. The germline V gene has CDR1 SGHTA and CDR2 FQGTGA. This chain's CDR3 is CASSLRGPAGNTDTQYF. The CDR3 coding sequence is TGTGCCAGCAGCTTACGGGGCCCAGCGGGGAACACAGATACGCAGTATTTT.

This clone was recorded a few times. The chain employs TRBV5-1 and TRBJ2-7; 8 bases are shared with TRBD2. The CDR3 totals 14 residues. V trimming: 0 bases; J trimming: 5 bases; junction bases outside the gene matches: 4. CDR1 and CDR2 (germline): SGHRS, YFSETQ. CDR3 in DNA: TGCGCCAGCAGCTTGGTCGGGAGGGACAACGAGCAGTACTTC. This translates into CASSLVGRDNEQYF.

The rearrangement joins TRBV27 to TRBJ1-5; 9 bases are a match to TRBD1. CDR3 length: 14 amino acids. Unmatched junction bases numbered 3, after V lost 3 bases and J lost 6 bases. From germline, CDR1 is MNHEY and CDR2 SMNVEV (reference sequence). The CDR3 nucleotides are TGTGCCAGCAGTTTGACAGGGGGGGTTCAGCCCCAGCATTTT. Translated, it gives CASSLTGGVQPQHF.

The chain employs TRBV11-2 and TRBJ1-1; 7 bases align to TRBD1. The CDR3 runs 14 residues. V was pared by 3 bases and J by 2 bases, with 3 bases of the junction left unmatched. Germline values: CDR1 SGHAT, CDR2 FQNNGV. The CDR3 loop is CASSLGQSNTEAFF. The CDR3 DNA reads as TGTGCCAGCAGCTTGGGACAGTCTAACACTGAAGCTTTCTTT.

The CDR3 is CARSFEGEGSTEAFF. The CDR3 nucleotides read TGTGCCAGAAGCTTTGAGGGGGAGGGTAGCACTGAAGCTTTCTTT. V gene TRBV5-3 combines with J gene TRBJ1-1, with D maybe TRBD1 (6 bases). TRBV5-3 is assigned to the ORF class and has an uncertain function. V was pared by 2 bases and J by 4 bases, with 15 bases between. This CDR3 has 15 amino acids.

This rearrangement joins TRBV30 to TRBJ2-5; 9 nucleotides line up with TRBD1. Germline V gives CDR1 GTSNPN, CDR2 SVGIG (reference sequence). The J segment lost 3 bases and the V segment lost 2 bases, leaving 7 bases of the junction unmatched. The CDR3 contains 15 residues. CDR3 loop: CAWSHPGQGKETQYF. The CDR3 coding sequence is TGTGCCTGGAGTCACCCGGGACAGGGAAAAGAGACCCAGTACTTC.

V is TRBV30 and J is TRBJ2-1; 10 bases are shared with TRBD2. Germline CDR1 GTSNPN, CDR2 SVGIG (reference sequence). The junction had 6 bases not matched to a gene; V was cut back by 0 bases and J by 10 bases. The CDR3 totals 14 residues. Written as DNA, the CDR3 is TGTGCCTGGAGTGTTGGGCTAGCGGGGGCCGAGCAGTTCTTC. This encodes CAWSVGLAGAEQFF.

CDR3 coding DNA: TGTGCCAGCAGTGGACAGGGGTCAGTGGGGTATAATCAGCCCCAGCATTTT. Its protein is CASSGQGSVGYNQPQHF. The chain has TRBV2 and TRBJ1-5; TRBD1 aligns across 8 bases. This CDR3 has 17 residues. The trim removed 4 bases at V and 4 bases at J, leaving 12 bases unmatched. Germline-derived CDR1 and CDR2 are SNHLY and FYNNEI.

This chain joins TRBV5-1 and TRBJ2-1; 14 bases line up with TRBD2. Germline V gene lookup returns CDR1 SGHRS and CDR2 YFSETQ. V lost 0 bases to trimming and J lost 0 bases; unmatched junction nucleotides: 11. CDR3 length equals 21 residues. In DNA, the CDR3 is TGCGCCAGCAGCTTGGTAGGTCCCCGGACTAGCGGGAGGAGCTCCTACAATGAGCAGTTCTTC. Residues: CASSLVGPRTSGRSSYNEQFF.

The chain couples TRBV7-2 to TRBJ2-7; no clear D gene. V was trimmed by 3 bases and J by 6 bases, leaving 12 bases between them. Germline V gene data show CDR1 as SGHTA and CDR2 as FQGNSA. This CDR3 is 13 amino acids long. The chain's CDR3 is CASSFRPTGEQYF. CDR3 DNA sequence: TGTGCCAGCAGCTTTAGACCTACGGGCGAGCAGTACTTC.

Only one count was recorded for this clone. The J gene is TRBJ1-1, the V gene TRBV7-9; D remains ambiguous. This CDR3 region has 14 residues. Looked up from germline, CDR1 is SEHNR and CDR2 is FQNEAQ (reference sequence). V was pared by 5 bases and J by 5 bases, with 15 bases between. CDR3 loop: CASSISFGGTEAFF. DNA for the CDR3: TGTGCCAGCAGCATCTCATTCGGAGGTACTGAAGCTTTCTTT.

In its sample, this clone was seen once. This sequence joins TRBV5-3 and TRBJ1-6, with D unresolved. TRBV5-3 is annotated as an ORF whose role is uncertain. V lost 5 bases and J lost 9, with 12 bases in between. The CDR3 contains 13 residues. The CDR3 loop is CARRGGEGSPLHF. The DNA for the CDR3 is TGTGCCAGAAGAGGTGGGGAGGGTTCACCCCTCCACTTT.

V and J are TRBV12-5 and TRBJ2-2; 10 nucleotides agree with TRBD2. Germline V gene lookup returns CDR1 LGHNT and CDR2 FRNRAP. This CDR3 comprises 17 residues. The ends lost 2 bases at V and 3 bases at J; junction bases unmatched: 6. The DNA of the CDR3 is TGTGCTAGTGGTTTGTCAAGGCTAGCGGGGGACACCGGGGAGCTGTTTTTT. Its translation is CASGLSRLAGDTGELFF.

The chain links TRBV5-4 to TRBJ2-6, with D maybe TRBD1 (5 bases). Between the trimmed V and J ends, which lost 0 bases and 2 bases, there was a span of 6 bases. Looked up from germline, CDR1 is SGHNT and CDR2 is YYREEE (reference sequence). CDR3 size: 15 residues. For the CDR3, the DNA is TGTGCCAGCAGCTTGGCAGGGACTGGGGCCAACGTCCTGACTTTC. Translating gives CASSLAGTGANVLTF.

This clone was counted a single time. The genes are TRBV1 and TRBJ2-7; the table's D gene call, TRBD1, was not cross checked with the DNA. TRBV1 is a pseudogene locus. The CDR3 has 19 residues. This CDR3 reads CTSSQVSLDRVPRSYEQYF. The CDR3 nucleotides read TGCACCAGCAGCCAAGTCAGCTTGGACAGGGTCCCTCGTTCCTACGAGCAGTACTTC.

The chain employs TRBV6-5 and TRBJ1-4; 7 bases line up with TRBD1. The germline V gene encodes CDR1 MNHEY and CDR2 SVGAGI. Unmatched junction bases numbered 5, after V lost 6 bases and J lost 4 bases. The CDR3 contains 14 residues. CDR3 sequence: CASRRTGLNEKLFF. CDR3 sequence (DNA): TGTGCCAGCAGACGGACAGGCCTTAATGAAAAACTGTTTTTT.

The table lists this clone with a count of one. The rearrangement uses TRBV19 and TRBJ1-5, with D perhaps matching TRBD1 (6 bases). The V and J ends lost 3 bases and 0 bases respectively, with 15 bases between them. The germline gives CDR1 LNHDA, CDR2 SQIVND (reference sequence). This CDR3 region has 17 residues. CDR3 loop: CASSIRQAAYSNQPQHF. CDR3 nucleotides: TGTGCCAGTAGTATCCGACAGGCAGCTTATAGCAATCAGCCCCAGCATTTT.

The chain uses TRBV3-1 (or the pseudogene TRBV3-2) and TRBJ1-1, with TRBD1 identical over 7 bases. The CDR3 has 14 amino acids. J lost 1 base, V lost 5 bases, and 4 bases had no gene match. Germline V gene lookup returns CDR1 LGHDT and CDR2 YNNKEL (reference sequence). The CDR3 bases are TGTGCCAGCAGCACCGGACAGGCGAACACTGAAGCTTTCTTT. Encoded protein: CASSTGQANTEAFF.

A single count supports this clone. This chain uses TRBV7-6 with TRBJ2-7; TRBD2 matches 7 bases. Trimming removed 0 bases from V and 2 bases from J; junction bases left unmatched: 7. The germline V gene encodes CDR1 SGHVS and CDR2 FNYEAQ. The CDR3 covers 16 residues. CDR3 region: CASSLASGGSPYEQYF. Written as DNA, the CDR3 is TGTGCCAGCAGCTTAGCTTCGGGCGGGAGTCCCTACGAGCAGTACTTC.

The rearrangement joins TRBV5-1 to TRBJ2-7; 8 nucleotides line up with TRBD1. CDR3 length equals 15 residues. Germline V lookup: CDR1 SGHRS, CDR2 YFSETQ. The junction had 5 bases not matched to a gene; V was cut back by 0 bases and J by 3 bases. The CDR3 DNA reads as TGCGCCAGCAGCTTGGTTTGGGACAGGAACTACGAGCAGTACTTC. Translation: CASSLVWDRNYEQYF.

V gene TRBV7-3 combines with J gene TRBJ1-1; D may be TRBD1 (6 bases). This CDR3 region has 16 residues. The germline V and J ends were trimmed by 0 bases and 4 bases, with 15 bases remaining between them. CDR1 SGHTA and CDR2 FQGTGA come from the germline V gene. This chain's CDR3 is CASSLTSPGEGTEAFF. The CDR3 DNA reads as TGTGCCAGCAGCTTAACGTCCCCAGGGGAGGGCACTGAAGCTTTCTTT. Together with reference TRBV7-3 and TRBJ1-1, the CDR3 gives the full variable domain: GAGVSQTPSNKVTEKGKYVELRCDPISGHTALYWYRQSLGQGPEFLIYFQGTGAADDSGLPNDRFFAVRPEGSVSTLKIQRTERGDSAVYLCASSLTSPGEGTEAFFGQGTRLTVV.